This T cell receptor (beta chain) was captured by sequencing in a study of shared clonotypes between healthy human individuals. As for the study in general: Three CD4 naive, three CD4 memory, two CD8 naive and one CD8 memory plate were used per donor.

The germline CDR1 and CDR2 sequences are SGHTA and FQGNSA. The CDR3 runs to 14 residues. The ends were cut back, 5 bases at V and 5 bases at J, with 16 bases in the middle. The protocol was immunoSEQ multiplex PCR, while the TCRdb copy is restricted to in-frame clones and leaves out a portion. The sample shows more than 550,000 clones, 90% of them seen only once. To note about this clone: Its specificity is unknown.

Study-wide results and caveats: Though the depth was large, rarefaction showed that sorted-subset sequencing was incomplete. Non-shared clonotypes showed lower generation probabilities than clonotypes common to all four donors.

The sequenced material came from memory CD8+ T cells from PBMCs. The subset: CD45RO+ cells pooled with CCR7-negative TemRA cells. The rearrangement joins TRBV7-2 to TRBJ2-7, with D possibly TRBD1 on 5 matching bases. This receptor was identified in a man aged 18 to 35 in good health. Some clones in this sample may be carry-over from other donors' samples. Here the CDR3 reads CASSTGPPIDEQYF. DNA of the CDR3: TGTGCCAGCAGCACAGGTCCCCCCATCGACGAGCAGTACTTC.